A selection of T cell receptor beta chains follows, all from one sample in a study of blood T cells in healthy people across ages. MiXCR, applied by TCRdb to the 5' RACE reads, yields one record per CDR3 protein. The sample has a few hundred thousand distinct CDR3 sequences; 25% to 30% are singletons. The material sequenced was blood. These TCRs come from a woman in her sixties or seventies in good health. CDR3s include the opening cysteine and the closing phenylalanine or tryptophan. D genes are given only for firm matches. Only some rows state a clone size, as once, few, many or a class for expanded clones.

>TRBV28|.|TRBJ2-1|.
TGTGCCAGCAGTGGAGCGGGCTACAATGAGCAGTTCTTC
CASSGAGYNEQFF
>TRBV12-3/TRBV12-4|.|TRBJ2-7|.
TGTACCAGCGGGGTCGGGACAACTCTACGAGGGCAGTACTTC
CTSGVGTTLRGQYF
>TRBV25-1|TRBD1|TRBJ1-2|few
TGTGCCAGCAGCCATGGGACAGGGACCGGCTACACCTTC
CASSHGTGTGYTF
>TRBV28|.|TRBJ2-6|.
TGTGCCAGCAGTTGGTTAAGGGGCGCCCCCTCTGGGGCCGACGTCCTGACTTTC
CASSWLRGAPSGADVLTF
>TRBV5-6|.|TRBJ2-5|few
TGTGCCAGCAGCTACGGGGCAGAGACCCAGTACTTC
CASSYGAETQYF
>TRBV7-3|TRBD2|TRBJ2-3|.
TGTGCCAGCAGCCTAACTAGCGCCCACACAGACACGCAGTATTTT
CASSLTSAHTDTQYF
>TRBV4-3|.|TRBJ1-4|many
TGCGCCAGCAGCCCCAATGAAGGGTACGGGGAAAAACTGTTTTTT
CASSPNEGYGEKLFF
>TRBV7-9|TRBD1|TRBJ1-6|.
TGTGCCACCCGAGACAGGGAGGGATCACCCCTCCACTTT
CATRDREGSPLHF
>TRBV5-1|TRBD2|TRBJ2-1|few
TGCGCCAGCAGCAAGGGACTAGCGGGATTCGGCAATGAGCAGTTCTTC
CASSKGLAGFGNEQFF
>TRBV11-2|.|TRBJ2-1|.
TGTGCCAGCAGCACCCACAGAGGGCACAATGAGCAGTTCTTC
CASSTHRGHNEQFF
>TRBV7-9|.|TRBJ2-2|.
TGTGCCAGCAGCTTAGATCCCGGGGAGCTGTTTTTT
CASSLDPGELFF
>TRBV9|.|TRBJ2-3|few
TGTGCCAGCAGCGATACAGGAGTCAGGTCCGCAGATACGCAGTATTTT
CASSDTGVRSADTQYF
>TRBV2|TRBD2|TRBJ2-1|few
TGTGCCAGCAAGCCTAGCGGGTTTTCCTACAATGAGCAGTTCTTC
CASKPSGFSYNEQFF
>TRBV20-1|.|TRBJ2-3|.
TGCAGTGCTAGAGATCTGGCTAGCTCGAATCAAGATACGCAGTATTTT
CSARDLASSNQDTQYF
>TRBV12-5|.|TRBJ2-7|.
TGTGCTAGTGGTTTGGCCCGAGCCTACGAGCAGTACTTC
CASGLARAYEQYF
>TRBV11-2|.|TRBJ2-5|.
TGTGCCAGCACCAACTCCTCAGAGACCCAGTACTTC
CASTNSSETQYF
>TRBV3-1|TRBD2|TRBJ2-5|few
TGTGCCAGCAGCCAAGAAGCGGGAGAGACGTTCTTC
CASSQEAGETFF
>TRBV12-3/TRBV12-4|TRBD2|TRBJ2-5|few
TGTGCCAGCAGCCAATCTAGCGGGGGGTATTGGGAGACCCAGTACTTC
CASSQSSGGYWETQYF
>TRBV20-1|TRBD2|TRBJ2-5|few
TGCAGTGCTAGTAGGGGCGGGAGGATCCAAGAGACCCAGTACTTC
CSASRGGRIQETQYF
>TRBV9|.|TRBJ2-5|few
TGTGCCAGCAGCCTCGTGGGCGAAGGGACCCAGTACTTC
CASSLVGEGTQYF
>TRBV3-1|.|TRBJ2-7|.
TGTGCCAGCAACAAGCGGCTAGTGGTCTCCTACGAGCAGTACTTC
CASNKRLVVSYEQYF
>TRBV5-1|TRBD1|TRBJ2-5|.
TGCGCCAGCAGCCGGGGACAGGGAGGGGAGACCCAGTACTTC
CASSRGQGGETQYF
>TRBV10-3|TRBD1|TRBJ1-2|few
TGTGCCATCAGCTTGGACAGGTCTGACGGCTACACCTTC
CAISLDRSDGYTF